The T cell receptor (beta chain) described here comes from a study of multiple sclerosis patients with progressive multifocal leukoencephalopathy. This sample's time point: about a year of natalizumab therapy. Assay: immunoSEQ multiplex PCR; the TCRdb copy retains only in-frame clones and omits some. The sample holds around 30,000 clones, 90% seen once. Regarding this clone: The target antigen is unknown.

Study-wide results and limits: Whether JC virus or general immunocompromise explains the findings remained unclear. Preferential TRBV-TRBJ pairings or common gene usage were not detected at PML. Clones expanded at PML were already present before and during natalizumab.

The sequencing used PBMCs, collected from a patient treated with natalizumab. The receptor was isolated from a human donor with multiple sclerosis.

Here the CDR3 reads CASSLSTDTKSNYGYTF. The DNA of the CDR3 is TGTGCCAGCAGTTTATCTACGGATACAAAATCTAACTATGGCTACACCTTC. The chain couples TRBV27 to TRBJ1-2, with D uncertain. The CDR3 spans 17 residues. Germline CDR1 MNHEY, CDR2 SMNVEV (reference sequence). V was trimmed by 0 bases and J by 0 bases, leaving 14 bases between them.